Sequencing of this T cell receptor beta chain was carried out in a study of T-cell memory formation after mild COVID-19. From the 5' RACE reads, TCRdb called clonotypes with MiXCR, one entry per CDR3 protein. Seen here are fewer than 90,000 distinct CDR3 sequences, over 10% observed once, and the top ten hold 41%. V was clipped by 5 bases and J by 1 base; unmatched bases: 14. CDR1 DFQATT and CDR2 SNEGSKA come from the germline V gene (reference sequence). The CDR3 contains 17 residues. This clonotype was picked up a small number of times. This clonotype originated in a man in his late teens or twenties who had mild COVID-19 (a few samples of this study predate the infection). Cell type and time point are not known. The V and J genes are TRBV20-1 and TRBJ2-3, with 8 bases lining up with TRBD2. Sequenced: PBMCs or a T cell subset sorted from them (not recorded which). DNA for the CDR3: TGCAGTGCTCTATTGATGGTAGCGGGGCCCGGCACAGATACGCAGTATTTT. Translation gives CSALLMVAGPGTDTQYF.